This T cell receptor (beta chain) was obtained from a study of regulatory T cells in long-lasting Graves disease (TCRdb year 2021). At the level of the whole study: Newly diagnosed Graves' disease patients had taken antithyroid drugs for less than 3 months. Persistent Graves' disease patients were compared with newly diagnosed Graves' disease patients by peripheral blood TCR sequencing and RNA sequencing. The study took place in China and was registered as a clinical trial. TCR sequencing covered around 13 persistent and approximately 20 newly diagnosed Graves' disease patients, 33 samples in total.

V is cut back by 6 bases and J by 4 bases, with 9 bases in the junction unmatched. In the germline V gene, CDR1 corresponds to MDHEN and CDR2 to SYDVKM. Measured from the cysteine to the phenylalanine, the CDR3 is 15 residues long. CDR3 DNA is the only sequence kept; it has 45 bases, read in frame from the first base. Library preparation was by multiplex PCR. The sequencer listed for this sample is Illumina HiSeq 4000. TCR beta libraries were built with iRepertoire HTBI primers and Arm-PCR amplification of CDR3 regions. PCR products were gel purified before sequencing. Processing in the source paper ran as follows. A total of around 66 TRBV and 14 TRBJ segments were identified across samples and were used for gene usage analysis of CDR3 amino acid clonotypes. COPE and FqMerger were used to merge the filtered high-quality paired reads into contigs. Contigs were aligned with BLAST to IMGT TRBV, TRBD and TRBJ reference genes, and CDR3 was defined per IMGT. Clonotypes above 0.1% frequency were classified as highly expanded clones. Repertoire diversity was measured by Shannon entropy, and V-J evenness by the Gini coefficient. Clonotypes shared by more than one individual were considered public. The public reads were reanalyzed by TCRdb: fastp trimming at Q25, MiXCR alignment, in-frame beta chains only. Duplicate CDR3 protein sequences are folded into a single record with the most common DNA and genes. The V and J calls here are based on TCRdb, not the publication. In this sample the table shows fewer than 550,000 distinct CDR3 sequences, around 17% of which occur a single time. Of the sample, under 30% falls within the top ten clones.

The sample holds many counts of this clonotype. This clone's antigen is unknown. There are no base qualities to consult, and no much larger clone falls within one base. This specimen's time point label, interpreted: newly diagnosed GD, antithyroid drugs for less than 3 months. RNA was extracted from PBMCs in TRIzol for both TCR sequencing and RNA sequencing. The diagnosis of Graves' disease followed American Thyroid Association guidelines. Recruitment of patients was carried out at an endocrinology department in Xi'an, China. Each patient gave approximately 10 milliliters of peripheral blood, collected in an EDTA anticoagulant tube. Ficoll Paque Plus density gradient separation was used to isolate PBMCs, and no further T cell sorting was performed. An Agilent 2100 Bioanalyzer and agarose gel were used to check RNA quality, while a NanoDrop 2000 measured RNA concentration. On the study overall, not on this receptor specifically: As a limitation, the authors acknowledged that the small sample size may reduce accuracy. A larger number of public clonotypes was shared among persistent patients (around 2,500) than among newly diagnosed patients (roughly 980). Preferential use of TRBV28, TRBJ1-2 and TRBJ2-5 was observed in persistent disease, whereas TRBV20-1 and TRBJ2-1 were favored in newly diagnosed disease. Persistent Graves' disease patients showed lower TCR Shannon entropy and fewer highly expanded clones than newly diagnosed patients, suggesting clonal expansion. Sequencing and analysis were restricted to the TCR beta chain. Only peripheral blood was studied, because thyroid tissue, the primary lesion, was inaccessible.

These data were likewise used in another study, on T cells in Graves' hyperthyroidism and ophthalmopathy. The second study reports: A patient counted as having stable Graves' hyperthyroidism if no progression to ophthalmopathy occurred over 18 months of follow-up. Hyperthyroidism patients were newly diagnosed, had a disease duration of under 2 months, and were aged 18 to 65 years. Patients with uncontrolled infections, other autoimmune diseases, pregnancy or lactation were excluded. Diagnoses were based on clinical symptoms, serum thyroxine and TRAb, thyroid ultrasound and orbital computed tomography. For the first round of RT-PCR on the TCR CDR3, the HTBI primer set was used together with the Qiagen OneStep RT-PCR kit. Most expanded thyroid clonotypes (frequency above 0.001) were also found in blood, which suggests that blood repertoires may mirror thyroid immune responses. In cross-validation, a model built on a 13 V-J signature told ophthalmopathy apart from stable hyperthyroidism with 85% to 90% sensitivity and around 83% specificity, and in testing the same model reached 80%/75%. In validation, the model predicted progression to ophthalmopathy a median of approximately 6.6 months before onset, with about 67% sensitivity and roughly 79% specificity. TCR V-J signatures able to tell the groups apart were searched for in a discovery cohort of approximately 95 patients, of whom roughly 42 had Graves' ophthalmopathy and roughly 58 had stable Graves' hyperthyroidism. Prospective prediction of ophthalmopathy was tested in an independent validation cohort of approximately 18 hyperthyroidism patients and 17 patients who later progressed to ophthalmopathy. The 100 or so discovery patients were randomly split 7:3 into training and test sets. Thyroid tissue and blood T-cell repertoires from more than 5 Graves' hyperthyroidism patients were also compared in the study. Once sampling was done, hyperthyroidism patients were given methimazole at a starting dose of 30 mg daily, whereas ophthalmopathy patients were given high-dose intravenous methylprednisolone. Libraries were constructed in a second round of multiplex PCR, after which size selection and purification were carried out. Sequencing of the libraries was done on an Illumina HiSeq2000 using paired-end 100 bp reads. SOAPnuke was used to process the raw data, throwing out any read that contained adapters or uncalled bases, had a mean Phred below 15, or lacked an exact constant-primer or identifier match. High-quality paired reads were merged using COPE v1.2.5, and each unique nucleotide sequence was defined as a clonotype. MiTCR v1.1 was used to align clonotypes to the IMGT TRBV, TRBD and TRBJ reference segments. Only V-J combinations with frequency above 0.0001, covering approximately 99% of repertoires, were analysed. The TCS score was defined as F50 (clonal expansion) divided by E x V (chaos), with BLOSUM62-based TCRdist calculated between CDR3 peptides within each V-J. Welch's t-statistics and random forest reduced around 550 V-J features to 13, which were used in a naive Bayes classifier (R e1071). No statistical method was used to fix the sample size in advance, and group allocation was not hidden from the investigators. The paper reports TCR Vbeta CDR3 sequencing of over 120 peripheral blood samples: some 44 ophthalmopathy, under 85 hyperthyroidism and approximately 17 progressor patients.

The sample in question was peripheral blood mononuclear cells (PBMCs), obtained at new diagnosis, from a patient treated with antithyroid drugs. The clonotype originates from a woman aged 18-29 years with Graves disease. Donor details come from another sample of the same person, matched by shared clones. This receptor chain uses TRBV28 and TRBJ2-7; 10 bases in between match TRBD1. CDR3 loop: CASSRPGTGDYEQYF. The DNA reads as follows: TGTGCCAGCAGCCGACCCGGGACAGGGGATTACGAGCAGTACTTC.